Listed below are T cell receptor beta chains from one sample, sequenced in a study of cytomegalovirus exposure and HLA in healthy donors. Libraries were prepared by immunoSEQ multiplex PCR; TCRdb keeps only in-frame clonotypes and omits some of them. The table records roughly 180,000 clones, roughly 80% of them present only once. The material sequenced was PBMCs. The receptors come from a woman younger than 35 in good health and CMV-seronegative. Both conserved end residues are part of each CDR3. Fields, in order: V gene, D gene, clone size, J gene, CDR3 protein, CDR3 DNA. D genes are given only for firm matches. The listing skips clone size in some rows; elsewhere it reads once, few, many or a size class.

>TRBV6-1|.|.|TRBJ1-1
CASSEAVFPGITEAFF
TGTGCCAGCAGTGAAGCCGTTTTCCCAGGGATCACTGAAGCTTTCTTT
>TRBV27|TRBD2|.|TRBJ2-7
CASGPADSGRASYEQYF
TGTGCCAGCGGACCCGCGGATAGTGGGAGGGCGTCCTACGAGCAGTACTTC
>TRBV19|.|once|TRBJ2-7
CASSIDDYAYEQYF
TGTGCCAGTAGTATAGACGACTACGCCTACGAGCAGTACTTC
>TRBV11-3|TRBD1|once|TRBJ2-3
CASSLGTGGFPDTQYF
TGTGCCAGCAGCCTCGGGACAGGGGGCTTCCCAGATACGCAGTATTTT
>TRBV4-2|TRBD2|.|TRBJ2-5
CASSQGGLAEETQYF
TGTGCCAGCAGCCAGGGGGGACTAGCGGAAGAGACCCAGTACTTC
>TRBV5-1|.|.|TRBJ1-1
CASSFLAGQGNTEAFF
TGCGCCAGCAGCTTTCTTGCCGGGCAGGGAAACACTGAAGCTTTCTTT
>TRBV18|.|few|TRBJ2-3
CASSPRDTDTQYF
TGTGCCAGCTCACCTCGGGACACAGATACGCAGTATTTT
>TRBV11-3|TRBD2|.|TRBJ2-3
CASSEGWGLAGGPYDTQYF
TGTGCCAGCAGCGAAGGGTGGGGACTAGCGGGAGGGCCATACGATACGCAGTATTTT
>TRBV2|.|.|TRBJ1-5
CASSGSDTSNQPQHF
TGTGCCAGCAGTGGGTCGGACACTAGCAATCAGCCCCAGCATTTT
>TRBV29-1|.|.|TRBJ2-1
CSAGGVAPKGSYNEQFF
TGCAGCGCTGGCGGGGTGGCCCCCAAGGGCTCCTACAATGAGCAGTTCTTC
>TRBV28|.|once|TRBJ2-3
CASLSTDTCFSTDTQYF
TGTGCCAGTCTTTCGACGGACACCTGTTTTAGCACAGATACGCAGTATTTT
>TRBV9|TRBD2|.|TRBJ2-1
CASSVGVAGGNEQFF
TGTGCCAGCAGCGTAGGGGTAGCGGGAGGTAATGAGCAGTTCTTC
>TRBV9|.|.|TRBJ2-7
CASSVEEGSTYEQYF
TGTGCCAGCAGCGTAGAGGAGGGGTCGACCTACGAGCAGTACTTC
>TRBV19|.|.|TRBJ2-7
CASSIDASPYEQYF
TGTGCCAGTAGTATAGATGCTAGTCCCTACGAGCAGTACTTC
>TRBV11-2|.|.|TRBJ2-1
CASSLAPSNEQFF
TGTGCCAGCAGCTTAGCCCCCAGTAATGAGCAGTTCTTC
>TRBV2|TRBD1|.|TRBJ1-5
CASSEGDRGTQPQHF
TGTGCCAGCAGTGAAGGGGACAGGGGTACTCAGCCCCAGCATTTT
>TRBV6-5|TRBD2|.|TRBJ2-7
CASSYSSRGRGYEQYF
TGTGCCAGCAGTTACTCTTCTCGCGGGAGGGGTTACGAGCAGTACTTC
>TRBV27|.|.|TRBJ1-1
CASSLVGFEAEAFF
TGTGCCAGCAGTTTAGTCGGGTTTGAGGCTGAAGCTTTCTTT
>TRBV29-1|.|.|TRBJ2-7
CSVEVAGDWNEQYF
TGCAGCGTTGAAGTGGCAGGGGATTGGAACGAGCAGTACTTC
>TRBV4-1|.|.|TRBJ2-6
CASSQDHSSTGANVLTF
TGCGCCAGCAGCCAAGATCACAGTAGTACCGGGGCCAACGTCCTGACTTTC
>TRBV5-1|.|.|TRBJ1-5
CASSRGGAGQPQHF
TGCGCCAGCAGCAGGGGGGGCGCGGGTCAGCCCCAGCATTTT
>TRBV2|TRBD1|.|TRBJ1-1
CASSGGGTEYMNTEAFF
TGTGCCAGCAGTGGAGGGGGCACAGAATACATGAACACTGAAGCTTTCTTT
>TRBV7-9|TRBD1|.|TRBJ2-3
CASSLAQGITDTQYF
TGTGCCAGCAGCTTAGCACAGGGGATCACAGATACGCAGTATTTT
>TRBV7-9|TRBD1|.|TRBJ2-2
CASSLGQGMELFF
TGTGCCAGCAGCTTAGGACAGGGTATGGAGCTGTTTTTT
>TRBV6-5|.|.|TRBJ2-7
CASSSSGLTTYEQYF
TGTGCCAGCAGTTCAAGTGGGCTAACCACCTACGAGCAGTACTTC
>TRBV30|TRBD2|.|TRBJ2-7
CAWSVPGGPREQYF
TGTGCCTGGAGTGTACCGGGAGGGCCTCGCGAGCAGTACTTC
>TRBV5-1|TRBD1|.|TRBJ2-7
CASSLARGRYEQYF
TGCGCCAGCAGCTTGGCCAGGGGGCGCTACGAGCAGTACTTC
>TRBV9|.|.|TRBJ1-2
CASSSRGAGFGYTF
TGTGCCAGCAGCTCGAGAGGTGCAGGGTTTGGCTACACCTTC
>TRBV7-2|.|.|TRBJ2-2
CASSPRTHLTGELFF
TGTGCCAGCAGCCCTAGGACACACCTCACCGGGGAGCTGTTTTTT
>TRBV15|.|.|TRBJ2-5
CATSITRDRLAQYF
TGTGCCACCAGCATCACGCGGGACAGACTCGCGCAGTACTTC
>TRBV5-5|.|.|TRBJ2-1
CASSPGTEQFF
TGTGCCAGCAGCCCGGGAACTGAGCAGTTCTTC
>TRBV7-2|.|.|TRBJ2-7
CASSAAGTSYEQYF
TGTGCCAGCAGCGCCGCCGGGACTTCCTACGAGCAGTACTTC
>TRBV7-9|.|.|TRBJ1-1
CSSSLRAAGLEAFF
TGTTCCAGCAGCCTAAGGGCAGCAGGGCTTGAAGCTTTCTTT
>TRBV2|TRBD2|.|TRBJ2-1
CASRGGTSEANEQFF
TGTGCCAGCAGGGGGGGGACTAGCGAGGCTAATGAGCAGTTCTTC
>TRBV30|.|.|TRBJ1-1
CAWGGRGDTEAFF
TGTGCCTGGGGGGGCAGGGGCGACACTGAAGCTTTCTTT
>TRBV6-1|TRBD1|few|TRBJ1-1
CASRDREWAFF
TGTGCCAGCAGGGACAGGGAGTGGGCTTTCTTT
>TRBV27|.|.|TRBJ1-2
CASSLGIWANGYTF
TGTGCCAGCAGTTTGGGTATCTGGGCCAATGGCTACACCTTC
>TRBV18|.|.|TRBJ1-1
CASSPSGKNTEAFF
TGTGCCAGCTCACCATCGGGTAAGAACACTGAAGCTTTCTTT
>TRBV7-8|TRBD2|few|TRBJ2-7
CASSFKRLAGVYEQYF
TGTGCCAGCAGCTTCAAAAGACTAGCGGGAGTCTACGAGCAGTACTTC
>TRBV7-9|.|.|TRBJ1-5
CASSPTESNQPQHF
TGTGCCAGCAGCCCGACGGAGAGCAATCAGCCCCAGCATTTT
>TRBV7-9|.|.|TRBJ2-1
CASSSSGKGLATTYNEQFF
TGTGCCAGCAGTAGCTCAGGGAAAGGGCTAGCGACCACCTACAATGAGCAGTTCTTC
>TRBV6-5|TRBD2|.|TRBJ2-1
CASSPGTSGRNEQFF
TGTGCCAGCAGCCCCGGGACTAGCGGGAGGAATGAGCAGTTCTTC
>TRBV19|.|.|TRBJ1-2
CASSTGANYGYTF
TGTGCCAGTAGTACTGGAGCTAACTATGGCTACACCTTC
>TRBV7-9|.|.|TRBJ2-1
CSSSLRGRDNEQFF
TGTTCCAGCAGCTTAAGAGGGCGGGACAATGAGCAGTTCTTC
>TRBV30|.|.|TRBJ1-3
CAWSVGLGSGNTIYF
TGTGCCTGGAGTGTAGGTCTCGGGTCTGGAAACACCATATATTTT
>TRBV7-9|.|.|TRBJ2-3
CASSFRVTQYF
TGTGCCAGCAGCTTTAGAGTTACGCAGTATTTT
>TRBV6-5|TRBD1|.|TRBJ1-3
CASSEYRGPGNTIYF
TGTGCCAGCAGCGAATACAGGGGTCCTGGAAACACCATATATTTT
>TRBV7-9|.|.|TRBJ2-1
CSSSHRRASNYNEQFF
TGTTCCAGCAGCCATCGCAGGGCTTCAAATTACAATGAGCAGTTCTTC
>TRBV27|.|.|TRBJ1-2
CASSYYGYTF
TGTGCCAGCAGCTACTATGGCTACACCTTC
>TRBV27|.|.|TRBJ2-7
CASSHLSSVYHEQYF
TGTGCCAGCAGTCATCTGTCTAGCGTTTATCACGAGCAGTACTTC
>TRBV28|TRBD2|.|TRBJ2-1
CASIQTAAGGVHEQFF
TGTGCCAGCATTCAAACGGCAGCGGGAGGTGTACATGAGCAGTTCTTC
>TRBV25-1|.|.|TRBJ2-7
CASSLSYEQYF
TGTGCCAGCAGTCTTAGCTACGAGCAGTACTTC